These 2 T cell receptor beta chains originate from one sample sequenced in a study of T-cell memory formation after mild COVID-19 (dated by TCRdb to 2020 to 2023). The method behind the library was 5' RACE. The instrument was an Illumina NovaSeq 6000. The raw public reads went through TCRdb reprocessing: fastp at Q25, MiXCR clone calling, in-frame beta chains kept. Each record represents a unique CDR3 protein, reported with the most common genes and DNA among its rows. The sample yields under 300,000 distinct CDR3 sequences; less than 20% were counted once. The top ten constitute around 3.7% of the sample. Sequences were obtained from PBMCs or a T cell subset sorted from them (not recorded which). The receptors originated from a man between 18 and 35 years old who had mild COVID-19 (a few samples of this study predate the infection). The sample titles of this study are shuffled in the database, so cell type and time point are left out; the donor was told from shared clones.

This clonotype has just a few counts. As DNA, the CDR3 is TGTGCCAGCAGCCAAGATCTCGGCGCCTCGCAGTATTTT. Translating gives CASSQDLGASQYF. V usage is TRBV3-1 and J usage is TRBJ2-3; D is uncertain. V lost 0 bases, J lost 10 bases, and 11 bases lay in between. CDR1 is LGHDT, CDR2 YNNKEL, per germline (reference sequence). The CDR3 runs 13 residues.

There are a few counts of this clonotype. The chain combines TRBV5-4 with TRBJ2-1; 9 bases are shared with TRBD1. Trimming took 4 bases from V and 8 from J; bases not matched to a gene: 4. Germline-derived CDR1 and CDR2 are SGHNT and YYREEE (reference sequence). The CDR3 consists of 13 residues. For the CDR3, the DNA is TGTGCCAGCAGCAAACAGGGGGCGGATGAGCAGTTCTTC. Its protein is CASSKQGADEQFF.